Each of the 14 T cell receptor beta chains below was sequenced from the same sample in a study of Ad26.COV2.S vaccination and SARS-CoV-2 variants. Measured with immunoSEQ multiplex PCR; TCRdb has only the in-frame clones, and not every one. The sample lists 43,000 or so clones, roughly 83% seen once, with roughly 50% in the top ten. The sequencing used peripheral blood, collected after recovery from COVID-19. These receptors all come from a human donor who had recovered from COVID-19.

J is TRBJ2-5 and V is TRBV19; 8 bases align to TRBD1. Trimming took 5 bases from V and 5 from J; bases not matched to a gene: 7. The CDR3 consists of 14 residues. In germline, CDR1 is LNHDA, CDR2 SQIVND (reference sequence). The CDR3 spells CASSVQGAGETQYF. CDR3 DNA sequence: TGTGCCAGTAGTGTCCAGGGGGCAGGGGAGACCCAGTACTTC.

The table lists this clone with a few counts. J is TRBJ1-5 and V is TRBV6-5; D is unresolved. CDR3 length equals 16 residues. The germline V gene has CDR1 MNHEY and CDR2 SVGAGI. The V and J ends lost 2 bases and 0 bases respectively, with 11 bases between them. CDR3 nucleotide sequence: TGTGCCAGCAGTTACAGAAGGATGGATAGCAATCAGCCCCAGCATTTT. It yields the protein CASSYRRMDSNQPQHF.

In this sample, this clone turned up a few times. V and J are TRBV30 and TRBJ1-2; no clear D gene. The CDR3 loop spans 14 amino acids. Trimming stripped 3 bases from V and 8 bases from J, with 19 bases between. The germline CDR1 and CDR2 sequences are GTSNPN and SVGIG (reference sequence). CDR3 sequence reads: CAWRDPGSAIGYTF. In DNA form, the CDR3 reads TGTGCCTGGAGGGATCCGGGATCCGCTATAGGCTACACCTTC.

The J gene is TRBJ1-1, the V gene TRBV30, with D perhaps TRBD1 (5 bases). Germline V gene sequence: CDR1 GTSNPN, CDR2 SVGIG (reference sequence). This CDR3 contains 14 residues. The V end was cut by 3 bases, the J end by 2 bases, with 13 bases between. As DNA, the CDR3 is TGTGCCTGGAGCCGTGGAGGGGCAAACACTGAAGCTTTCTTT. This codes for CAWSRGGANTEAFF.

This clone was seen a few times. The chain couples TRBV24-1 to TRBJ1-2, with TRBD1 matching 9 bases. Germline assignment: CDR1 KGHDR and CDR2 SFDVKD. V dropped 8 bases and J dropped 6; count of bases not matched to a gene: 9. This CDR3 contains 14 residues. CDR3 residues: CATTSGTGLDGYTF. The CDR3 nucleotides are TGTGCCACCACTTCCGGGACAGGGCTAGATGGCTACACCTTC.

V usage is TRBV2 and J usage is TRBJ2-3; the match to TRBD1 covers 8 bases. With 7 bases clipped from V and 4 bases from J, the junction kept 7 bases outside the gene matches. Germline V gene data show CDR1 as SNHLY and CDR2 as FYNNEI. The CDR3 has 14 residues. The CDR3 spells CASKLLQGADTQYF. DNA for the CDR3: TGTGCCAGCAAGCTACTACAGGGGGCAGATACGCAGTATTTT.

The chain is built from TRBV6-4 and TRBJ2-2; D is uncertain. Germline lookup yields CDR1 MRHNA and CDR2 SNTAGT. Trimming left V 3 bases short and J 0 bases short, with 11 bases between. The CDR3 spans 16 residues. The CDR3 is CASSEYGETNTGELFF. CDR3 nucleotides: TGTGCCAGCAGTGAATATGGGGAAACGAACACCGGGGAGCTGTTTTTT.

This clone was observed a single time. This rearrangement joins TRBV25-1 to TRBJ1-5; the match to TRBD1 covers 9 bases. CDR1 and CDR2 from the germline V gene are MGHDK and SYGVNS. V was pared by 8 bases and J by 6 bases, with 5 bases of the junction left unmatched. The CDR3 runs to 13 residues. The CDR3 nucleotides read TGTGCCAGCGGGACAGGGATGGGTCAGCCCCAGCATTTT. Translated, it gives CASGTGMGQPQHF.

The J gene is TRBJ1-1, the V gene TRBV10-3; 12 bases map to TRBD1. There are 16 residues in the CDR3. J gave up 5 bases and V 4 bases, and 8 bases lay outside the gene matches. Germline CDR1 is ENHRY and CDR2 is SYGVKD. The CDR3 is CAISVQVGQGATEAFF. CDR3 nucleotides: TGTGCCATCAGTGTTCAGGTGGGACAGGGGGCGACTGAAGCTTTCTTT.

The CDR3 protein is CASSQVQGDYEQYF. The CDR3 nucleotides read TGTGCCAGCAGCCAAGTGCAGGGGGACTACGAGCAGTACTTC. This chain connects TRBV4-2 to TRBJ2-7; the match to TRBD1 covers 7 bases. J was trimmed by 3 bases and V by 1 base; bases with no gene match: 3. The CDR3 is made up of 14 amino acids. Germline V gives CDR1 LGHNA, CDR2 YNFKEQ.

The chain is built from TRBV25-1 and TRBJ1-1; TRBD1 matches 7 bases. Trimming at V came to 5 bases and at J to 7 bases, leaving 10 bases not matched to a gene. This CDR3 has 14 residues. The germline gives CDR1 MGHDK, CDR2 SYGVNS. The chain's CDR3 is CASSKGGRGFEAFF. DNA of the CDR3: TGTGCCAGCAGTAAAGGGGGCAGGGGATTTGAAGCTTTCTTT.

V is TRBV3-1 (or the pseudogene TRBV3-2) and J is TRBJ2-2; TRBD2 is a possible D gene (7 bases). The CDR3 runs to 14 residues. From germline, CDR1 is LGHDT and CDR2 YNNKEL (reference sequence). Trimming took 1 base from V and 8 from J, leaving 11 bases between them. CDR3 sequence: CASSQAGGRGELFF. CDR3 sequence (DNA): TGTGCCAGCAGCCAAGCCGGGGGGCGAGGGGAGCTGTTTTTT.

V is TRBV7-6 and J is TRBJ2-2; D may be TRBD2 (7 bases). The germline V gene encodes CDR1 SGHVS and CDR2 FNYEAQ. Trimming took 2 bases from V and 5 from J, leaving 12 bases between them. This CDR3 is 15 amino acids long. CDR3 DNA sequence: TGTGCCAGCAGCTTACAGGGAGGGGGGACCGGGGAGCTGTTTTTT. Protein product: CASSLQGGGTGELFF.

The chain couples TRBV6-5 to TRBJ2-2; 10 bases fit TRBD1. This CDR3 spans 15 amino acids. The germline gives CDR1 MNHEY, CDR2 SVGAGI. Unmatched junction bases numbered 6, after V lost 7 bases and J lost 4 bases. This chain's CDR3 is CASTRQGASTGELFF. In DNA form, the CDR3 reads TGTGCCAGCACTCGACAGGGGGCGAGCACCGGGGAGCTGTTTTTT.